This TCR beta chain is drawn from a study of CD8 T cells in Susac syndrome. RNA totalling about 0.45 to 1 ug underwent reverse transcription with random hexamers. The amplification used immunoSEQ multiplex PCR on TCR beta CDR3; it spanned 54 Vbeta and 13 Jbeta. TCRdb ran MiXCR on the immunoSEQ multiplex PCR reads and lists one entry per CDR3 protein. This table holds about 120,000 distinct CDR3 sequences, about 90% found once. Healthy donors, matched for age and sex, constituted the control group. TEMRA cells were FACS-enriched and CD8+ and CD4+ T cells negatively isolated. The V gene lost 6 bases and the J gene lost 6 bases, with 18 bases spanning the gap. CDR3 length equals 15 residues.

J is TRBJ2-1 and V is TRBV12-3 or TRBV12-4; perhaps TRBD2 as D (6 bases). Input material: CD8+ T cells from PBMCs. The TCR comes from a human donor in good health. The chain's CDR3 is CASRWTINLTNEQFF. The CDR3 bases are TGTGCCAGCAGATGGACTATAAACCTAACCAATGAGCAGTTCTTC.